The 15 T cell receptor beta chains below were found in one sample sequenced in a study of blood T cell repertoires in COVID-19. The method was immunoSEQ multiplex PCR; TCRdb's version includes in-frame clones alone and lacks a portion of them. The sample has 42,000 or so clones, more than 65% seen once; the top ten hold about 25%. The material sequenced was peripheral blood. These receptors originate from a man at least 80 years old with acute or convalescent COVID-19.

This clone was seen just once. J is TRBJ1-2 and V is TRBV10-3; 7 bases fit TRBD1. Trimming cost V 9 bases and J 2 bases; bases outside gene matches: 6. The CDR3 is 13 residues long. The germline gives CDR1 ENHRY, CDR2 SYGVKD. This CDR3 is CAIEKGANYGYTF. CDR3 in DNA: TGTGCCATTGAGAAGGGGGCGAACTATGGCTACACCTTC.

The chain carries TRBV29-1 and TRBJ2-1; 8 bases align to TRBD1. CDR1 and CDR2 from the germline V gene are SQVTM and ANQGSEA. V was clipped by 7 bases and J by 3 bases; unmatched bases: 5. The CDR3 contains 13 residues. CDR3 DNA: TGCAGCGCCGGACAGGGTGGCTACAATGAGCAGTTCTTC. The encoded protein is CSAGQGGYNEQFF.

V and J are TRBV28 and TRBJ2-5; 9 bases match TRBD1. Germline assignment: CDR1 MDHEN and CDR2 SYDVKM. The CDR3 has 15 residues. With 6 bases clipped from V and 10 bases from J, the junction kept 15 bases outside the gene matches. The DNA for the CDR3 is TGTGCCAGCAGCACACGAGGGACAGGGCTTCAGAACCAGTACTTC. Protein product: CASSTRGTGLQNQYF.

The genes are TRBV12-5 and TRBJ2-1; D is ambiguous. From germline, CDR1 is LGHNT and CDR2 FRNRAP. CDR3 length: 13 residues. Trimming pared 3 bases from V and 8 bases from J, leaving 11 bases between. The CDR3 coding sequence is TGTGCTAGTGGTTTAAACTTAGAGGATGAGCAGTTCTTC. This translates into CASGLNLEDEQFF.

This chain connects TRBV19 to TRBJ1-5; 7 bases align to TRBD1. Losses at the gene ends were 4 bases for V and 3 bases for J; bases not matched to a gene: 9. The germline V gene encodes CDR1 LNHDA and CDR2 SQIVND (reference sequence). CDR3 length: 16 amino acids. In DNA, the CDR3 is TGTGCCAGTAGTAAAATCAGACAGGGTCACAATCAGCCCCAGCATTTT. Translating gives CASSKIRQGHNQPQHF.

DNA for the CDR3: TGCGCCAGCAGTCGTAATGCCGGGACAGGGGATGACTATGGCTACACCTTC. As protein: CASSRNAGTGDDYGYTF. The chain joins TRBV5-1 to TRBJ1-2; 10 bases fit TRBD1. Germline-derived CDR1 and CDR2 are SGHRS and YFSETQ. V trimming: 5 bases; J trimming: 3 bases; junction bases outside the gene matches: 13. CDR3 length: 17 amino acids.

The V gene is TRBV3-1 (or the pseudogene TRBV3-2), the J gene TRBJ2-7, with D unresolved. Germline loops: CDR1 LGHDT, CDR2 YNNKEL (reference sequence). The CDR3 totals 13 residues. Trimming cost V 0 bases and J 3 bases, with 6 bases left between them. CDR3: CASSQESLYEQYF. As DNA, the CDR3 is TGTGCCAGCAGCCAAGAGAGCCTCTACGAGCAGTACTTC.

The CDR3 DNA follows: TGTGCCAGCAGCGTAGCGGGTAGCGGGGGGGTAGAGACCCAGTACTTC. This translates into CASSVAGSGGVETQYF. The J gene is TRBJ2-5, the V gene TRBV9; 11 positions match TRBD2. This CDR3 is 16 amino acids long. Germline V CDR1 and CDR2: SGDLS, YYNGEE. V shed 0 bases and J 4 bases; nucleotides not matched to a gene: 5.

This clone was seen repeatedly, ten times or more. The rearrangement links TRBV5-1 to TRBJ1-1; 10 nucleotides line up with TRBD1. Losses at the gene ends were 4 bases for V and 0 bases for J; bases not matched to a gene: 3. This CDR3 contains 15 residues. The V gene's germline CDR1 is SGHRS and CDR2 YFSETQ. The CDR3 nucleotides read TGCGCCAGCAGCCTGGGACAGGGGATGAACACTGAAGCTTTCTTT. It encodes CASSLGQGMNTEAFF.

This clone was counted a few times. The V call is TRBV4-1, the J call TRBJ2-1; 7 nucleotides match TRBD2. CDR3 length: 15 amino acids. Germline CDR1 and CDR2: MGHRA and YSYEKL. V dropped 1 base and J dropped 6; count of bases not matched to a gene: 6. DNA for the CDR3: TGCGCCAGCAGCCAAGGGACTAGTCTTGTCAATGAGCAGTTCTTC. It translates to CASSQGTSLVNEQFF.

The J gene is TRBJ1-1, the V gene TRBV28; D is possibly TRBD1 (6 bases). Germline loops: CDR1 MDHEN, CDR2 SYDVKM. This CDR3 has 16 amino acids. V lost 5 bases, J lost 2 bases, and 18 bases lay in between. CDR3 coding DNA: TGTGCCAGCAGTCGAGGGACATTTCGCATCAACACTGAAGCTTTCTTT. Its protein is CASSRGTFRINTEAFF.

This clone was found a few times. This chain links TRBV2 with TRBJ2-7, with D possibly matching TRBD2 (5 bases). V lost 6 bases to trimming and J lost 3 bases, with 9 bases between them. Germline-derived CDR1 and CDR2 are SNHLY and FYNNEI. The CDR3 extends over 12 amino acids. CDR3 region: CASRRANYEQYF. Here the CDR3 DNA reads TGTGCCAGCAGGCGGGCTAACTACGAGCAGTACTTC.

The V and J genes are TRBV5-4 and TRBJ2-7, with 11 bases lining up with TRBD2. The germline V gene has CDR1 SGHNT and CDR2 YYREEE (reference sequence). The trim removed 4 bases at V and 7 bases at J, leaving 13 bases unmatched. The CDR3 sequence is 16 residues long. CDR3: CASSEGLADFLGEQYF. The CDR3, as DNA: TGTGCCAGCAGCGAGGGACTAGCGGACTTCTTGGGGGAGCAGTACTTC. The variable domain in full, completed from reference TRBV5-4 and TRBJ2-7, reads ETGVTQSPTHLIKTRGQQVTLRCSSQSGHNTVSWYQQALGQGPQFIFQYYREEENGRGNFPPRFSGLQFPNYSSELNVNALELDDSALYLCASSEGLADFLGEQYFGPGTRLTVT.

V and J are TRBV10-3 and TRBJ1-5; possibly TRBD1 for D (6 bases). Trimming took off 6 bases at V and 4 bases at J, with 16 bases between the two ends. Germline V gene lookup returns CDR1 ENHRY and CDR2 SYGVKD. CDR3 length: 15 residues. This chain's CDR3 is CAISDAGDSNQPQHF. In DNA form, the CDR3 reads TGTGCCATCAGCGACGCAGGGGATTCAAATCAGCCCCAGCATTTT.

The chain combines TRBV3-1 (or the pseudogene TRBV3-2) with TRBJ2-4; 12 bases align to TRBD2. Per the germline V gene, CDR1 is LGHDT and CDR2 is YNNKEL (reference sequence). The CDR3 loop spans 17 amino acids. Trimming cost V 4 bases and J 2 bases; bases outside gene matches: 6. CDR3 sequence reads: CASSPSSGRVTKNIQYF. The CDR3 region has the DNA TGTGCCAGCAGCCCCTCTAGCGGGAGGGTGACCAAAAACATTCAGTACTTC.